Described below is a single T cell receptor beta chain sequence and its context. This record comes from a study of blood T cell repertoires in COVID-19. As processed by the authors: Reference gene primer amplification in the assay estimated nucleated cell counts. The protocol was immunoSEQ multiplex PCR, while the TCRdb copy is restricted to in-frame clones and leaves out a portion. The V and J calls and clone size were taken over from that table, and D and trimming were inferred from the DNA. The table lists approximately 120,000 clones, roughly 80% of them singletons. Germline-derived CDR1 and CDR2 are SGHRS and YFSETQ. This CDR3 region has 13 residues. Trimming took off 4 bases at V and 3 bases at J, with 11 bases between the two ends.

This clonotype originated in a man younger than 40 who had recovered from COVID-19. What was sequenced was PBMCs or T cells enriched from blood (not recorded which). The genes are TRBV5-1 and TRBJ2-7; D perhaps matches TRBD1 (6 bases). The CDR3 loop is CASSHDRIYEQYF. In nucleotides, the CDR3 is TGCGCCAGCAGCCACGACAGGATCTACGAGCAGTACTTC.